The 23 T cell receptor beta chains below come from one sample, sequenced in a study of yellow fever vaccine responses in identical twins. TCRdb redid the calling of the RT-PCR reads with MiXCR, one entry per CDR3 protein. The data show approximately 10,000 distinct CDR3 sequences, approximately 80% seen once. The specimen was T cells from blood (PBMCs), unsorted or a sorted subset (not recorded which), collected before or after yellow fever vaccination (not recorded which). The origin of the receptors is a woman aged 18-30 years who received the yellow fever vaccine.

CDR3 sequence (DNA): TGCGCCAGCAGCCAAGAAGGCAGGGACTATGGCTACACCTTC. Protein sequence: CASSQEGRDYGYTF. The chain uses TRBV4-3 and TRBJ1-2; D perhaps matches TRBD1 (5 bases). CDR1 and CDR2 (germline): LGHNA, YSLEER. The V end lost 0 bases, the J end lost 3 bases, and 8 bases lay between the germline ends. This CDR3 spans 14 amino acids.

This chain joins TRBV7-6 and TRBJ2-3; D uncertain. This CDR3 is 12 amino acids long. V was shortened by 2 bases and J by 0 bases, with 0 bases between the two germline ends. Germline CDR1 and CDR2: SGHVS and FNYEAQ. The CDR3 DNA is TGTGCCAGCAGCTTAAGCACAGATACGCAGTATTTT. Translating gives CASSLSTDTQYF.

The rearrangement links TRBV15 to TRBJ1-3; D gene uncertain. The CDR3 consists of 14 residues. V lost 2 bases and J 1 base, leaving 6 bases between the germline ends. Germline V lookup: CDR1 LNHNV, CDR2 YYDKDF (reference sequence). The CDR3 loop reads CATSRRESGNTIYF. CDR3 in DNA: TGTGCCACCAGCAGACGAGAATCTGGAAACACCATATATTTT.

The chain combines TRBV7-6 with TRBJ2-1, with 10 bases lining up with TRBD1. The CDR3 is made up of 15 amino acids. V was pared by 6 bases and J by 6 bases, with 8 bases of the junction left unmatched. Germline CDR1 and CDR2: SGHVS and FNYEAQ. CDR3 loop: CASRAGTGVGNEQFF. The CDR3 coding sequence is TGTGCCAGCAGGGCCGGGACAGGGGTTGGCAATGAGCAGTTCTTC.

The sample holds one count of this clonotype. The V and J genes are TRBV6-1 and TRBJ2-7; 9 bases line up with TRBD1. This CDR3 is 14 amino acids long. V was pared by 6 bases and J by 2 bases, with 5 bases of the junction left unmatched. Germline V CDR1 and CDR2: MNHNS, SASEGT. CDR3 loop: CASRKDRGTYEQYF. In DNA, the CDR3 is TGTGCCAGCAGGAAAGACAGGGGGACCTACGAGCAGTACTTC.

This clonotype was recorded once. The genes are TRBV7-3 and TRBJ1-1, with D possibly being TRBD1 (5 bases). Germline CDR1 reads SGHTA; CDR2 reads FQGTGA. This CDR3 comprises 14 residues. Trimming left V 5 bases short and J 4 bases short, with 14 bases between. CDR3 DNA sequence: TGTGCCAGCAGCCCCCACGGGGGTTTCACTGAAGCTTTCTTT. Translated, it gives CASSPHGGFTEAFF.

A single count supports this clonotype. V gene TRBV1 combines with J gene TRBJ2-5. TRBV1 is designated a pseudogene. The CDR3 contains 14 residues. CDR3 in amino acids: CTSSQGNYRETQYF. The CDR3 DNA sequence: TGCACCAGCAGCCAAGGGAACTATAGAGAGACCCAGTACTTC.

Written as DNA, the CDR3 is TGCGCCAGCAGTGAGTCCAGGACTAGCGGGAGATCCACAGATACGCAGTATTTT. As protein: CASSESRTSGRSTDTQYF. V gene TRBV10-1 combines with J gene TRBJ2-3, with 13 bases fitting TRBD2. The CDR3 sequence is 18 residues long. The V gene end was trimmed by 0 bases and the J gene end by 2 bases; junction bases not matched to a gene: 5. The germline V gene encodes CDR1 WNHNN and CDR2 SYGVQD (reference sequence).

V and J are TRBV5-1 and TRBJ2-1; TRBD1 is a possible D gene (5 bases). Germline-derived CDR1 and CDR2 are SGHRS and YFSETQ. The V end was cut by 0 bases, the J end by 4 bases, with 11 bases between. This CDR3 is 15 amino acids long. CDR3 loop: CASSLEAQGYNEQFF. DNA for the CDR3: TGCGCCAGCAGCTTGGAGGCCCAGGGATACAATGAGCAGTTCTTC.

The rearrangement links TRBV28 to TRBJ1-6, with D perhaps matching TRBD1 (5 bases). V lost 6 bases and J lost 0, with 12 bases in between. Germline V gene data show CDR1 as MDHEN and CDR2 as SYDVKM. The length of the CDR3 is 16 residues. CDR3 nucleotides: TGTGCCAGCAGAAATCAGGGAAGCTCCTATAATTCACCCCTCCACTTT. Protein product: CASRNQGSSYNSPLHF.

The CDR3 loop reads CASSQEVGRAYNEQFF. The CDR3 DNA reads TGTGCCAGCAGCCAAGAGGTCGGGAGGGCTTACAATGAGCAGTTCTTC. This chain connects TRBV14 to TRBJ2-1; 8 positions match TRBD2. From germline, CDR1 is SGHDN and CDR2 FVKESK. Trimming cost V 0 bases and J 4 bases; bases outside gene matches: 5. The CDR3 loop spans 16 amino acids.

J is TRBJ1-1 and V is TRBV10-1; D remains unclear. The CDR3 runs 14 residues. CDR1 WNHNN and CDR2 SYGVQD come from the germline V gene (reference sequence). Trimming stripped 0 bases from V and 5 bases from J, with 10 bases between. The CDR3 protein is CASSESGPGTEAFF. The CDR3 nucleotides are TGCGCCAGCAGTGAGTCCGGGCCGGGGACTGAAGCTTTCTTT.

The chain combines TRBV7-6 with TRBJ2-5; TRBD2 aligns across 8 bases. Germline V gene data show CDR1 as SGHVS and CDR2 as FNYEAQ. The CDR3 runs 16 residues. V lost 2 bases to trimming and J lost 3 bases; unmatched junction nucleotides: 8. The chain's CDR3 is CASSLLGSGVKETQYF. In DNA form, the CDR3 reads TGTGCCAGCAGCTTACTCGGTAGCGGGGTTAAAGAGACCCAGTACTTC.

This clonotype was counted once. The chain employs TRBV4-1 and TRBJ2-7; D is ambiguous. From germline, CDR1 is MGHRA and CDR2 YSYEKL. V lost 0 bases, J lost 0 bases, and 12 bases lay in between. This CDR3 is 16 amino acids long. The DNA of the CDR3 is TGCGCCAGCAGCCAAGATTGGGGATCCTACTCCTACGAGCAGTACGTC. Translation: CASSQDWGSYSYEQYV.

The chain is built from TRBV23-1 and TRBJ2-2; D call uncertain. TRBV23-1 qualifies as an ORF whose function is uncertain. Trimming shortened V by 7 bases and J by 1 base, and 4 bases separated the two germline ends. The CDR3 covers 12 residues. CDR3 sequence reads: CASKLNTGELFF. Here the CDR3 DNA reads TGCGCCAGCAAACTGAACACCGGGGAGCTGTTTTTT.

This chain uses TRBV6-5 with TRBJ2-1; D is ambiguous. This CDR3 region has 12 residues. Per germline, CDR1 MNHEY and CDR2 SVGAGI. V shed 4 bases and J shed 5 bases, with 6 bases lying between them. The CDR3 here is CASSFRNNEQFF. The CDR3 bases are TGTGCCAGCAGTTTTCGCAACAATGAGCAGTTCTTC.

J is TRBJ1-1 and V is TRBV11-1; D ambiguous. CDR1 SGHAT and CDR2 FQDESV come from the germline V gene (reference sequence). The CDR3 totals 13 residues. Deletions cut 5 bases from V and 2 bases from J, with 9 bases between. CDR3 bases: TGTGCCAGCAGCCGAACAGTAAACACTGAAGCTTTCTTT. Translating it yields CASSRTVNTEAFF. Together with reference TRBV11-1 and TRBJ1-1, the CDR3 gives the full variable domain: EAEVAQSPRYKITEKSQAVAFWCDPISGHATLYWYRQILGQGPELLVQFQDESVVDDSQLPKDRFSAERLKGVDSTLKIQPAELGDSAMYLCASSRTVNTEAFFGQGTRLTVV.

The chain employs TRBV29-1 and TRBJ2-1, with D maybe TRBD2 (8 bases). V shed 7 bases and J shed 5 bases, with 15 bases lying between them. Germline V gene sequence: CDR1 SQVTM, CDR2 ANQGSEA. The CDR3 has 13 residues. The CDR3 sequence is CSGGGGRNNEQFF. Here the CDR3 DNA reads TGCAGCGGAGGGGGCGGGAGGAACAATGAGCAGTTCTTC.

V is TRBV15 and J is TRBJ1-1, with 8 positions matching TRBD1. V trimming: 3 bases; J trimming: 1 base; junction bases outside the gene matches: 1. The CDR3 spans 14 residues. The germline gives CDR1 LNHNV, CDR2 YYDKDF (reference sequence). The CDR3 DNA reads TGTGCCACCAGCAGTACAGGGGGGAACACTGAAGCTTTCTTT. Translated: CATSSTGGNTEAFF.

This chain joins TRBV7-6 and TRBJ2-2; TRBD2 might be the D (6 bases). This CDR3 comprises 15 residues. The germline CDR1 and CDR2 sequences are SGHVS and FNYEAQ. Between the trimmed V and J ends, which lost 2 bases and 7 bases, there was a span of 14 bases. CDR3 DNA: TGTGCCAGCAGCTTAAGCGGGCTCACCATCGGGGAGCTGTTTTTT. Protein product: CASSLSGLTIGELFF.

The V call is TRBV29-1, the J call TRBJ2-1; no clear D gene. Trimming took 0 bases from V and 12 from J, leaving 12 bases between them. Germline values: CDR1 SQVTM, CDR2 ANQGSEA. CDR3 size: 12 residues. In DNA, the CDR3 is TGCAGCGTTGAAGATCGAGCAGACGGGCAGTTCTTC. Its translation is CSVEDRADGQFF.

This chain connects TRBV20-1 to TRBJ2-7, with TRBD2 matching 8 bases. The CDR3 contains 14 residues. CDR1 and CDR2 from the germline V gene are DFQATT and SNEGSKA (reference sequence). V shed 3 bases, J shed 3 bases, and the junction held 7 bases outside the gene matches. CDR3 amino acids: CSASRSGELYEQYF. The CDR3 nucleotides are TGCAGTGCTAGTCGTAGCGGGGAACTCTACGAGCAGTACTTC.

The rearrangement links TRBV19 to TRBJ2-1; 7 bases fit TRBD1. This CDR3 comprises 12 residues. CDR1 and CDR2 from the germline V gene are LNHDA and SQIVND (reference sequence). V lost 10 bases and J lost 2; bases outside the gene matches: 2. The CDR3: CATRGTYNEQFF. CDR3 sequence (DNA): TGTGCCACCAGGGGGACCTACAATGAGCAGTTCTTC.